This record covers a single T cell receptor beta chain. The sample comes from a study of shared clonotypes between healthy human individuals. Researchers partitioned CD4+ cells into CD45RA+ naive and CD45RA-negative memory subsets. When replicate PCRs were run on sorted subsets, they used 200 to 250 ng DNA, approximately 33,000 T cell genomes. Only in-frame clones appear in the TCRdb table, and some are missing; sequencing was by immunoSEQ multiplex PCR. The data show around 980,000 clones, around 78% seen once. Sequencing used memory CD4+ T cells from PBMCs. Sample subset: CD45RA-negative fraction. The TCR comes from a man younger than 35 in good health. Some clones in this sample may be carry-over from other donors' samples.

DNA of the CDR3: TGTGCCAGCAGTGAAGCGGCGACTAGCAGCCGCACCGGGGAGCTGTTTTTT. Translation: CASSEAATSSRTGELFF. V and J are TRBV2 and TRBJ2-2; the match to TRBD2 covers 7 bases. The V gene end was trimmed by 0 bases and the J gene end by 4 bases; junction bases not matched to a gene: 8. CDR3 size: 17 residues. Looked up from germline, CDR1 is SNHLY and CDR2 is FYNNEI.